Listed below are T cell receptor beta chains from one sample, sequenced in a study of chemoradiotherapy in HPV16-positive cancers. The table came from immunoSEQ multiplex PCR; TCRdb's copy has only in-frame clones and leaves some out. This table holds 550 to 700 clones, 88% found once. Sequences were derived from tumor tissue, sampled from a patient who underwent chemoradiotherapy. The source of these receptors is a human donor with HPV-associated anogenital cancer. The CDR3 runs from the conserved cysteine through the conserved F or W. Rows give clone size only sometimes, using once, few, many, or a class for an expanded clone.

V	J	size	CDR3
TRBV7-2	TRBJ1-4	NA	CASSLEGGRRKLFF
TRBV15	TRBJ1-2	NA	CATSREDSYGYTF
TRBV7-9	TRBJ2-7	NA	CASSPPRGYEQYF
TRBV7-9	TRBJ2-1	once	CASSSPTNEQFF
TRBV2	TRBJ2-7	NA	CASSVQEWEQYF
TRBV27	TRBJ2-7	few	CASSLSPSGSSEQYF
TRBV25-1	TRBJ2-7	NA	CASSESGIEQYF
TRBV4-1	TRBJ1-1	NA	CASSQDYGLNTEAFF
TRBV14	TRBJ2-2	NA	CASSLSGTGELFF
TRBV19	TRBJ1-5	NA	CASSTTGSNQPQHF
TRBV6-5	TRBJ1-3	NA	CASEGDSGSGNTIYF
TRBV2	TRBJ2-3	NA	CASSEASGTNTDTQYF
TRBV4-2	TRBJ1-5	few	CASSQDNQPQHF
TRBV6-6	TRBJ1-5	NA	CASSAGPHQPQHF
TRBV27	TRBJ2-7	NA	CASSIVGPYEQYF
TRBV6-5	TRBJ2-3	NA	CASSYDRGTYTDTQYF
TRBV11-2	TRBJ2-7	NA	CASSLGPGAEQYF
TRBV5-1	TRBJ1-2	NA	CASSWGTGSSGYTF
TRBV5-7	TRBJ2-2	NA	CASSLAWVGTGELFF
TRBV19	TRBJ2-1	NA	CASGKTGNYNEQFF
TRBV11-3	TRBJ2-2	once	CASSITGTSPGELFF
TRBV28	TRBJ2-2	NA	CASSFSRTGRGELFF
TRBV7-9	TRBJ2-4	NA	CASTLGAGPQNIQYF
TRBV6-5	TRBJ2-5	once	CASRGTGVAETQYF
TRBV19	TRBJ2-7	NA	CASSDRGNYEQYF
TRBV7-3	TRBJ2-1	NA	CASSLGGVLLNEQFF
TRBV5-4	TRBJ2-1	NA	CASSPSGPSDNEQFF
TRBV13	TRBJ2-5	few	CASSVREGQETQYF
TRBV5-1	TRBJ2-7	NA	CASSSYLRLAGEGEQYF
TRBV7-9	TRBJ2-3	NA	CASSFPELVSQYF
TRBV11-2	TRBJ2-7	NA	CASSLDKGGRYEQYF
TRBV5-6	TRBJ2-4	NA	CASGGKAKNIQYF
TRBV11-3	TRBJ2-6	NA	CASSLNRGYGANVLTF
TRBV13	TRBJ2-3	NA	CASSPRTSGASDTQYF
TRBV12-5	TRBJ2-1	NA	CASGPLGGSGRGNEQFF
TRBV11-2	TRBJ2-1	few	CASSLRGYEQFF
TRBV10-2	TRBJ1-5	NA	CASRGSNQPQHF
TRBV30	TRBJ2-1	few	CACTFSSYNEQFF
TRBV4-1	TRBJ2-5	NA	CASSQDETGTVTGTETQYF
TRBV13	TRBJ2-1	NA	CASSLRQSYNEQFF
TRBV7-3	TRBJ2-2	NA	CASSSGSRTGELFF
TRBV19	TRBJ2-7	NA	CASRSDSGRGSEQYF
TRBV4-1	TRBJ1-2	NA	CASSQDMNYGYTF
TRBV5-1	TRBJ2-7	once	CASSPGLFSSYEQYF
TRBV27	TRBJ2-3	NA	CASSYQGTTDTQYF
TRBV11-3	TRBJ2-7	NA	CASSRSRLHFSGSAYEQYF
TRBV19	TRBJ2-3	NA	CASSPGQGPDTQYF
TRBV7-8	TRBJ2-1	NA	CASSRHLNEQFF
TRBV11-2	TRBJ2-7	once	CASSLGGSVREQYF
TRBV10-1	TRBJ1-1	NA	CASSTTGNTEAFF
TRBV7-3	TRBJ2-2	NA	CASSLGGNGELFF
TRBV20-1	TRBJ1-1	NA	CSAILVTEAFF
TRBV11-3	TRBJ2-2	NA	CASSLGTGELFF
TRBV27	TRBJ1-5	NA	CASSRLNQPQHF